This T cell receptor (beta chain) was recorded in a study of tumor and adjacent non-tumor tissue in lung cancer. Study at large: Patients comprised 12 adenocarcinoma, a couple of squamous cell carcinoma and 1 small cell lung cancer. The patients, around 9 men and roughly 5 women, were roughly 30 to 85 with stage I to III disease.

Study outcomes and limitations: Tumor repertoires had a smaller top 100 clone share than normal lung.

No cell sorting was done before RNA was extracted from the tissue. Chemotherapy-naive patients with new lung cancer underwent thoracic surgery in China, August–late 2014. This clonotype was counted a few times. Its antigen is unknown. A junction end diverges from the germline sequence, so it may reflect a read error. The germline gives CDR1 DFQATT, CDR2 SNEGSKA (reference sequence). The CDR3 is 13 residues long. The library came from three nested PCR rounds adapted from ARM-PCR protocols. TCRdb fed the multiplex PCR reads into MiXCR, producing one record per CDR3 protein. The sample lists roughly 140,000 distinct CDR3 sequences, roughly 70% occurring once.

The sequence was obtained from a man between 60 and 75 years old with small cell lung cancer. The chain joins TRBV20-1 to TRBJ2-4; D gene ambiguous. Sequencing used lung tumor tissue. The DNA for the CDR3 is TGCAGTGCTAGAGACGGACGGAAAAACAATCAGTACTTC. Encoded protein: CSARDGRKNNQYF.